These 19 T cell receptor beta chains were all obtained from the same sample, sequenced in a study of T cell changes during pregnancy in multiple sclerosis. Some clones are missing from TCRdb's copy, which holds only in-frame ones; the method was immunoSEQ multiplex PCR. The sample consists of around 63,000 clones, around nine tenths of them appearing once. Sequencing was performed on peripheral blood, taken in the third trimester of pregnancy. These receptors originate from a female donor in good health, enrolled as a control in a pregnancy study.

The chain couples TRBV15 to TRBJ2-1; 8 bases are shared with TRBD2. Germline-derived CDR1 and CDR2 are LNHNV and YYDKDF (reference sequence). With 5 bases clipped from V and 7 bases from J, the junction kept 13 bases outside the gene matches. The CDR3 is made up of 16 amino acids. The CDR3 DNA sequence: TGTGCCACCAGCTGGGGGTCGGGGGGGCCTAGGAATGAGCAGTTCTTC. Translated, it gives CATSWGSGGPRNEQFF. Variable domain in full (rest from reference TRBV15 and TRBJ2-1): DAMVIQNPRYQVTQFGKPVTLSCSQTLNHNVMYWYQQKSSQAPKLLFHYYDKDFNNEADTPDNFQSRRPNTSFCFLDIRSPGLGDTAMYLCATSWGSGGPRNEQFFGPGTRLTVL.

This chain connects TRBV10-3 to TRBJ1-2, with TRBD1 identical over 9 bases. The CDR3 length is 13 residues. V trimming: 7 bases; J trimming: 6 bases; junction bases outside the gene matches: 6. Per the germline V gene, CDR1 is ENHRY and CDR2 is SYGVKD. CDR3 in DNA: TGTGCCATCACCACAGGGGGCCGGGATGGCTACACCTTC. As protein: CAITTGGRDGYTF.

V gene TRBV9 combines with J gene TRBJ2-5; 13 bases align to TRBD2. V gave up 3 bases and J gave up 5 bases; unmatched junction bases: 4. This CDR3 contains 15 residues. Germline-derived CDR1 and CDR2 are SGDLS and YYNGEE. The CDR3 sequence: CASSAGTSGVETQYF. CDR3 bases: TGTGCCAGCAGCGCCGGGACTAGCGGGGTGGAGACCCAGTACTTC.

The chain joins TRBV5-1 to TRBJ2-5; D remains ambiguous. Trimming removed 0 bases from V and 0 bases from J, with 12 bases in between. The CDR3 covers 16 residues. The germline V gene encodes CDR1 SGHRS and CDR2 YFSETQ. CDR3 sequence reads: CASSLGLGWYQETQYF. DNA for the CDR3: TGCGCCAGCAGCTTGGGCCTCGGTTGGTACCAAGAGACCCAGTACTTC.

V and J are TRBV4-1 and TRBJ2-3; D perhaps matches TRBD1 (5 bases). V was clipped by 4 bases and J by 0 bases, with 14 bases between them. This CDR3 contains 16 residues. From germline, CDR1 is MGHRA and CDR2 YSYEKL. CDR3 DNA: TGCGCCAGCAGCCTAGAAGGGGTCTCTAGCACAGATACGCAGTATTTT. Residues: CASSLEGVSSTDTQYF.

This rearrangement joins TRBV27 to TRBJ2-1; TRBD1 is a possible D gene (7 bases). The CDR3 spans 15 residues. V dropped 3 bases and J dropped 8 bases, with 17 bases sitting between them. Per the germline V gene, CDR1 is MNHEY and CDR2 is SMNVEV (reference sequence). CDR3: CASSLSQGGRYEQFF. The CDR3, as DNA: TGTGCCAGCAGTTTGTCCCAGGGGGGCAGGTATGAGCAGTTCTTC.

This sequence joins TRBV10-2 and TRBJ2-7, with 9 positions matching TRBD2. The CDR3 covers 16 residues. V lost 5 bases and J lost 1; bases outside the gene matches: 9. Germline V gene sequence: CDR1 WSHSY, CDR2 SAAADI. The CDR3 spells CASSRSRGGGSYEQYF. The DNA for the CDR3 is TGCGCCAGCAGTCGTTCTCGCGGGGGGGGTTCCTACGAGCAGTACTTC.

As to this clone: Different DNA sequences within this sample yield the same CDR3. The chain is built from TRBV5-4 and TRBJ2-2, with a weak D call TRBD1 (6 bases). V lost 0 bases to trimming and J lost 7 bases, with 10 bases between them. The germline V gene encodes CDR1 SGHNT and CDR2 YYREEE (reference sequence). The CDR3 spans 14 residues. CDR3 in amino acids: CASSLGQGIGELFF. Written as DNA, the CDR3 is TGTGCCAGCAGCTTGGGGCAGGGGATCGGGGAGCTGTTTTTT.

The chain carries TRBV7-9 and TRBJ2-3; D possibly corresponds to TRBD2 (5 bases). Germline CDR1 is SEHNR and CDR2 is FQNEAQ (reference sequence). The V and J ends lost 8 bases and 0 bases respectively, with 18 bases between them. There are 16 residues in the CDR3. This CDR3 reads CASPPKYRGSTDTQYF. Written as DNA, the CDR3 is TGTGCCAGCCCCCCCAAATACCGAGGGAGCACAGATACGCAGTATTTT. The variable domain in full, with the rest retrieved from reference TRBV7-9 and TRBJ2-3, is DTGVSQNPRHKITKRGQNVTFRCDPISEHNRLYWYRQTLGQGPEFLTYFQNEAQLEKSRLLSDRFSAERPKGSFSTLEIQRTEQGDSAMYLCASPPKYRGSTDTQYFGPGTRLTVL.

The V gene is TRBV30, the J gene TRBJ1-4; D is unresolved. Trimming removed 5 bases from V and 5 bases from J, with 18 bases in between. The germline V gene has CDR1 GTSNPN and CDR2 SVGIG (reference sequence). The CDR3 has 15 amino acids. The DNA of the CDR3 is TGTGCCTGGGCGATGACACAAGAGCTAAATGAAAAACTGTTTTTT. This gives the protein CAWAMTQELNEKLFF.

J is TRBJ2-2 and V is TRBV5-5; no clear D. Germline V CDR1 and CDR2: SGHKS, YYEKEE (reference sequence). The ends were cut back, 0 bases at V and 5 bases at J, with 11 bases in the middle. CDR3 length equals 15 residues. The CDR3 is CASSLEGMRTGELFF. As DNA, the CDR3 is TGTGCCAGCAGCTTGGAAGGAATGAGGACCGGGGAGCTGTTTTTT. The variable domain in full, with the rest retrieved from reference TRBV5-5 and TRBJ2-2, is DAGVTQSPTHLIKTRGQQVTLRCSPISGHKSVSWYQQVLGQGPQFIFQYYEKEERGRGNFPDRFSARQFPNYSSELNVNALLLGDSALYLCASSLEGMRTGELFFGEGSRLTVL.

V gene TRBV7-6 combines with J gene TRBJ1-2; D is uncertain. Germline lookup yields CDR1 SGHVS and CDR2 FNYEAQ. V lost 4 bases and J 3 bases, leaving 9 bases between the germline ends. The CDR3 spans 13 residues. The CDR3 protein is CASSSGLYYGYTF. DNA of the CDR3: TGTGCCAGCAGCTCCGGACTTTACTATGGCTACACCTTC.

This chain connects TRBV2 to TRBJ2-7; the D gene is possibly TRBD1 (6 bases). Per the germline V gene, CDR1 is SNHLY and CDR2 is FYNNEI. Trimming stripped 6 bases from V and 5 bases from J, with 17 bases between. CDR3 length: 14 residues. The DNA for the CDR3 is TGTGCCAGCAGCCTCCGGGACAACTACCACGAGCAGTACTTC. Translated, it gives CASSLRDNYHEQYF.

The chain couples TRBV7-9 to TRBJ1-2; 11 bases match TRBD1. The CDR3 runs 16 residues. Germline CDR1 and CDR2: SEHNR and FQNEAQ (reference sequence). The junction had 7 bases not matched to a gene; V was cut back by 5 bases and J by 2 bases. The DNA of the CDR3 is TGTGCCAGCAGCGTATTCCGGGACAGGGGGAACTATGGCTACACCTTC. Its translation is CASSVFRDRGNYGYTF.

The chain has TRBV29-1 and TRBJ1-2; D remains unclear. Germline lookup yields CDR1 SQVTM and CDR2 ANQGSEA. The V end lost 4 bases, the J end lost 6 bases, and 9 bases lay between the germline ends. The CDR3 has 11 residues. The chain's CDR3 is CSVVPGDGYTF. CDR3 coding DNA: TGCAGCGTTGTCCCCGGGGATGGCTACACCTTC. The complete variable domain, with remaining parts taken from reference TRBV29-1 and TRBJ1-2, reads SAVISQKPSRDICQRGTSLTIQCQVDSQVTMMFWYRQQPGQSLTLIATANQGSEATYESGFVIDKFPISRPNLTFSTLTVSNMSPEDSSIYLCSVVPGDGYTFGSGTRLTVV.

The chain carries TRBV6-1 and TRBJ1-4; 7 positions match TRBD1. Germline CDR1 and CDR2: MNHNS and SASEGT. CDR3 length: 14 amino acids. The trim removed 3 bases at V and 5 bases at J, leaving 3 bases unmatched. The DNA of the CDR3 is TGTGCCAGCAGTGAGTACAGGGGAAATGAAAAACTGTTTTTT. Translated: CASSEYRGNEKLFF.

The rearrangement joins TRBV5-4 to TRBJ2-1, with a tentative D call TRBD1 (5 bases). Trimming pared 7 bases from V and 1 base from J, leaving 12 bases between. This CDR3 has 14 residues. Germline V gene data show CDR1 as SGHNT and CDR2 as YYREEE (reference sequence). The CDR3 sequence is CASAEDTSYNEQFF. The CDR3 nucleotides read TGTGCCAGCGCCGAGGACACATCCTACAATGAGCAGTTCTTC.

The rearrangement links TRBV5-5 to TRBJ1-1, with TRBD1 identical over 7 bases. The CDR3 sequence is 16 residues long. In germline, CDR1 is SGHKS, CDR2 YYEKEE (reference sequence). J was trimmed by 4 bases and V by 1 base; bases with no gene match: 10. The CDR3 reads CASSLLRQGRGTEAFF. CDR3 nucleotides: TGTGCCAGCAGCTTGCTACGACAGGGACGTGGCACTGAAGCTTTCTTT.

The gene calls are TRBV7-8 and TRBJ2-1; 7 positions match TRBD1. The CDR3 has 15 amino acids. Germline V gene data show CDR1 as SGHVS and CDR2 as FQNEAQ. The junction had 6 bases not matched to a gene; V was cut back by 5 bases and J by 2 bases. The CDR3 nucleotides are TGTGCCAGCAGCGCGTTACAGGGGACCTACAATGAGCAGTTCTTC. Its protein product is CASSALQGTYNEQFF.